This section outlines one TCR beta chain sequence together with its context. The data are from a study of patients and donors after allogeneic stem cell transplantation. TCRdb independently ran MiXCR on the RT-PCR reads; one entry per CDR3 protein. The sample shows approximately 410,000 distinct CDR3 sequences, about a sixth of them seen only once. Germline lookup yields CDR1 LGHNA and CDR2 YSLEER. This CDR3 is built from 17 residues. V lost 0 bases and J lost 6; bases outside the gene matches: 8. This TCR came from a human donor who was either an allogeneic HSCT recipient or a stem cell or donor lymphocyte infusion donor (not recorded which). It is not recorded whose cells these are; they may come from a transplant donor. Sequenced: blood, either unsorted or a sorted T cell fraction (not recorded which). This sequence joins TRBV4-3 and TRBJ2-2; 9 bases line up with TRBD1. CDR3 residues: CASSQEAGQGPAGELFF. The CDR3 coding sequence is TGCGCCAGCAGCCAAGAAGCGGGACAGGGTCCCGCCGGGGAGCTGTTTTTT.